This T cell receptor beta chain stems from a study of T cells in localized non-small cell lung cancer. Findings and caveats of the study: Researchers found a median approximately 60 of the top 100 tumor clones in adjacent lung. Of the tissues analyzed, uninvolved adjacent lung showed maximal T cell clonality, greater than tumor. Heterogeneity remains possible because sequencing was limited to only one tumor region.

CDR1 and CDR2 (germline): SNHLY, FYNNEI. With 6 bases removed from V and 9 bases from J, the gap between germline ends came to 9 bases. The CDR3 sequence is 12 residues long. This clone has more than one count but fewer than ten. The antigen remains undetermined. Assay used: immunoSEQ multiplex PCR; TCRdb lists only in-frame clones, some missing. Seen here are about 56,000 clones, roughly 85% observed once, and the top ten hold 5.2%. The rearrangement uses TRBV2 and TRBJ1-6; D gene uncertain. This receptor was taken from a woman between 35 and 75 years old with stage I lung adenocarcinoma. This material consisted of peripheral blood, taken before any cancer treatment. CDR3 sequence reads: CASSPIPSPLHF. The DNA of the CDR3 is TGTGCCAGCAGCCCGATCCCTTCACCCCTCCACTTT.